This entry describes one TCR beta chain. Unmatched junction bases numbered 7, after V lost 6 bases and J lost 4 bases. The germline V gene encodes CDR1 LGHNA and CDR2 YNFKEQ. The CDR3 spans 14 residues. The sample is drawn from a study of blood T cell repertoires in COVID-19. Study at large: Samples taken during acute and convalescent COVID-19 were collected in the United States, Italy and Spain. PBMCs, B-cell-depleted T cells, or T cells provided the cDNA or gDNA that made up the material.

In the source study's methods: Reference gene primer amplification gave estimated nucleated cell counts. Assay: immunoSEQ multiplex PCR; the TCRdb copy retains only in-frame clones and omits some. The V and J calls and clone size are taken from that table; D and trimming were inferred from the DNA. The sample has 260,000 or so clones, around 90% seen once; the top ten hold approximately 0.7%. The V and J genes are TRBV4-2 and TRBJ2-7; 9 positions agree with TRBD1. Source material: peripheral blood. This receptor was identified in a human donor in a cohort sampled during active COVID-19. The CDR3 loop reads CASRPGQGDYEQYF. The CDR3 coding sequence is TGTGCCAGCAGACCGGGACAGGGTGATTACGAGCAGTACTTC.